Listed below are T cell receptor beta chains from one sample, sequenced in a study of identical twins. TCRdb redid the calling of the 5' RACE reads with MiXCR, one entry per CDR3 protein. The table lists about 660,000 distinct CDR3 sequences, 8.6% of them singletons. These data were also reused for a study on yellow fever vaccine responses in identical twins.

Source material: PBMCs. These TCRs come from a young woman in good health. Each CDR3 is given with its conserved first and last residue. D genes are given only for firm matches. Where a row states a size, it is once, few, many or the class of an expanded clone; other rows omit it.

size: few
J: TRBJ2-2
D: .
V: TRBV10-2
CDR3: CASSARSGTGELFF
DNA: TGCGCCAGCAGTGCTCGTTCGGGGACCGGGGAGCTGTTTTTT

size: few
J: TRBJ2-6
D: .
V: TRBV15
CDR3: CATSRAAGLNLAPAGANVLTF
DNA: TGTGCCACCAGCAGAGCGGCCGGGCTAAACCTAGCTCCTGCTGGGGCCAACGTCCTGACTTTC

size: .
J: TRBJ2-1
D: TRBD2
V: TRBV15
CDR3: CATSRDGKASGFSSYNEQFF
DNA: TGTGCCACCAGCAGAGATGGGAAGGCTAGCGGGTTTAGCTCCTACAATGAGCAGTTCTTC

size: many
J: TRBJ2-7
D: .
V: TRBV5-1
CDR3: CASMVDPTAYEQYF
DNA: TGCGCCAGCATGGTCGACCCGACCGCTTACGAGCAGTACTTC

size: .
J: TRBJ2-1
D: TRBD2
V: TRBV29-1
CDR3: CSVEGLLGTSGRNEQFF
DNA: TGCAGCGTTGAAGGGTTACTCGGGACTAGCGGGAGGAATGAGCAGTTCTTC

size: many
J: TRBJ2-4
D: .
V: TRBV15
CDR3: CATSMGDKNIQYF
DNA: TGTGCCACCAGCATGGGGGATAAAAACATTCAGTACTTC

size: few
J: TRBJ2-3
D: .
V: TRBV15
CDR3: CATSIGGAELSDTQYF
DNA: TGTGCCACCAGCATAGGGGGGGCCGAGTTGAGTGATACGCAGTATTTT

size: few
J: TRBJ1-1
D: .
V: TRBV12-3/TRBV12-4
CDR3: CASSPRAATEAFF
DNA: TGTGCCAGCAGTCCACGGGCGGCCACTGAAGCTTTCTTT

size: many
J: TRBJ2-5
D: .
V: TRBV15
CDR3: CATSLRGYSQRETQYF
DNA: TGTGCCACCAGCCTTCGAGGGTACTCCCAGAGGGAGACCCAGTACTTC

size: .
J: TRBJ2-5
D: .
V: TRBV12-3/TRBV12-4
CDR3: CASSLALSENPYQETQYF
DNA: TGTGCCAGCAGTTTAGCGCTATCAGAAAACCCGTACCAAGAGACCCAGTACTTC

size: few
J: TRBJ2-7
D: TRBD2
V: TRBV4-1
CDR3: CASSQAFSGSFFPTLNEQYF
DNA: TGCGCCAGCAGCCAGGCTTTTAGCGGGAGTTTTTTTCCGACTCTTAACGAGCAGTACTTC

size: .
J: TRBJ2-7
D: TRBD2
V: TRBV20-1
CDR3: CSARDRRAGGEQYF
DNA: TGCAGTGCTAGAGATCGCAGGGCGGGGGGCGAGCAGTACTTC

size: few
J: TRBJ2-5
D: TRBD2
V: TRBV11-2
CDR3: CASSLDFGREGLGETQYF
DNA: TGTGCCAGCAGCTTAGACTTTGGGCGGGAGGGCCTCGGCGAGACCCAGTACTTC

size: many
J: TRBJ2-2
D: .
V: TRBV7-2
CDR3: CASSTEISGLTGELFF
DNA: TGTGCCAGCAGCACCGAGATCTCGGGATTGACCGGGGAGCTGTTTTTT

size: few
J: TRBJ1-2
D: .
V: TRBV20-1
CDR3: CSARSDSFYGYTF
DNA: TGCAGTGCTCGATCGGACAGCTTCTATGGCTACACCTTC

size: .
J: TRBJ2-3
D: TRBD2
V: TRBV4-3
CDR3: CASSQDRASGITDTQYF
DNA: TGCGCCAGCAGCCAAGATCGGGCTAGCGGGATCACAGATACGCAGTATTTT

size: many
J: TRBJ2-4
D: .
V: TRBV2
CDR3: CASSSEKNIQYF
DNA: TGTGCCAGCAGTTCCGAGAAAAACATTCAGTACTTC